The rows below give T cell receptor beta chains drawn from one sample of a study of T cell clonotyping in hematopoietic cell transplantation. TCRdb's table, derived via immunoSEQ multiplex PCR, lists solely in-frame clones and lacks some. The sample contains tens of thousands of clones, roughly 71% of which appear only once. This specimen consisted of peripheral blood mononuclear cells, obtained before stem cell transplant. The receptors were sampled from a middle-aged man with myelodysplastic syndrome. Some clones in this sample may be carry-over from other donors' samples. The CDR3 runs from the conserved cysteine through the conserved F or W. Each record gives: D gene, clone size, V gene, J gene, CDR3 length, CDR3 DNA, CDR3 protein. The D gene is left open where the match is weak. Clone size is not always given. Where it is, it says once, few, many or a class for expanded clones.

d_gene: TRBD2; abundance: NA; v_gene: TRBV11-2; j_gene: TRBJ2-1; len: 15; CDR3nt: TGTGCCAGCAGTCTAGCGGGAGGGCTAAGTGGTGAGCAGTTCTTC; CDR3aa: CASSLAGGLSGEQFF
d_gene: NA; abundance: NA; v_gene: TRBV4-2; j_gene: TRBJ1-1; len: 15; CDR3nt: TGTGCCAGCAGCCAAGAAGGGGGGATGAACACTGAAGCTTTCTTT; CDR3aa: CASSQEGGMNTEAFF
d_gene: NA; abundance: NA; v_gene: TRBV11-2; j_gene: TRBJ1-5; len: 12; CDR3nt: TGTGCCAGCGCAGCCTTTAATCAGCCCCAGCATTTT; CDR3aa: CASAAFNQPQHF
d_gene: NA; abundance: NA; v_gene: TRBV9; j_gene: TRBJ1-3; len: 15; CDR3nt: TGTGCCAGCAGCGTAGGAGGGTTACCTGGAAACACCATATATTTT; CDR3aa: CASSVGGLPGNTIYF
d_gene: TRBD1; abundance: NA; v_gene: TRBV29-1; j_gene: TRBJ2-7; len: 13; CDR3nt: TGCAGCGTTGAAGGACAGGGGGGAAACGAGCAGTACTTC; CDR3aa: CSVEGQGGNEQYF
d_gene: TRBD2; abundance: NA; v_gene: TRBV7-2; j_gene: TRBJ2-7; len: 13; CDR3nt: TGTGCCAGCAGGGGAGGGAGCTCCTACGAGCAGTACTTC; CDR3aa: CASRGGSSYEQYF
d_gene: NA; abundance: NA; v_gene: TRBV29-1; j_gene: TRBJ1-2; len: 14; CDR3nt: TGCAGCGTTGAGCCCCCGCAGGAGAGGGTTGGCTACACCTTC; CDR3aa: CSVEPPQERVGYTF
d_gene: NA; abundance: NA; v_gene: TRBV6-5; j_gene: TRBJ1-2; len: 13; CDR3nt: TGTGCCAGCAGTTACGGGCAGGGTGATGGCTACACCTTC; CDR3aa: CASSYGQGDGYTF
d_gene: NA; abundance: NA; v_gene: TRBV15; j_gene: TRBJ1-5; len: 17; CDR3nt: TGTGCCACCAGCAGAGTCTTTGGGGGACACTCGAATCAGCCCCAGCATTTT; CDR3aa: CATSRVFGGHSNQPQHF
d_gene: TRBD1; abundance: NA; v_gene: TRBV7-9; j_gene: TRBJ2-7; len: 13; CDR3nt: TGTGCCAGCAGCTCCATGGACAGGGCCGAGCAGTACTTC; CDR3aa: CASSSMDRAEQYF
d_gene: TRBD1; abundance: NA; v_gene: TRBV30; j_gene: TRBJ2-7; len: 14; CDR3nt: TGTGCCTGGACCCCCGGGACAGATATCTACGAGCAGTACTTC; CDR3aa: CAWTPGTDIYEQYF
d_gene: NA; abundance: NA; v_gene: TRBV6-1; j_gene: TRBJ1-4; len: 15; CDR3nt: TGTGCCAGCAGTGGCCGGACCGATCGAAATGAAAAACTGTTTTTT; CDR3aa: CASSGRTDRNEKLFF
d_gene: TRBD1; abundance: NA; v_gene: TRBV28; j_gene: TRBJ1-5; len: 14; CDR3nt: TGTGCCAGCAGTTTAGGGACAGAGCATCAGCCCCAGCATTTT; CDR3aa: CASSLGTEHQPQHF
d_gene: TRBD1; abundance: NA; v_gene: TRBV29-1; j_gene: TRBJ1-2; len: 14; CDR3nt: TGCAGCGTTCCAGGACAGGGGACATACTATGGCTACACCTTC; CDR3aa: CSVPGQGTYYGYTF
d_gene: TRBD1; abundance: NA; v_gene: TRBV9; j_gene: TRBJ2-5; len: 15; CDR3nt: TGTGCCAGCAGCGTCTTGGCGGCCAGGGGGGAGACCCAGTACTTC; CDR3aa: CASSVLAARGETQYF
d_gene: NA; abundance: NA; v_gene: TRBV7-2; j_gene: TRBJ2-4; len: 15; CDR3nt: TGTGCCAGCAGCTTAGACCCTCGGGAGTGGAACATTCAGTACTTC; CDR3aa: CASSLDPREWNIQYF
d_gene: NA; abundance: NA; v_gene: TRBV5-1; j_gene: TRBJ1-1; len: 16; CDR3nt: TGCGCCAGCAGCTTGGCCTGGGAGTACAGGGACACTGAAGCTTTCTTT; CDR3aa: CASSLAWEYRDTEAFF
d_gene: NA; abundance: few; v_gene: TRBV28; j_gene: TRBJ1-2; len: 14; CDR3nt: TGTGCCAGCAGCCCTACCGACAGGCTATATGGCTACACCTTC; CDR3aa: CASSPTDRLYGYTF
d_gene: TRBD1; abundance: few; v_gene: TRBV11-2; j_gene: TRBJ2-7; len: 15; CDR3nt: TGTGCCAGCAGCTTAGGACAGGGGATGTGGTACGAGCAGTACTTC; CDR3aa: CASSLGQGMWYEQYF
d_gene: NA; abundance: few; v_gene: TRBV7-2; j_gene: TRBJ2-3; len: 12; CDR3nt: TGTGCCAGCAGCGGGGGCACAGATACGCAGTATTTT; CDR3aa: CASSGGTDTQYF
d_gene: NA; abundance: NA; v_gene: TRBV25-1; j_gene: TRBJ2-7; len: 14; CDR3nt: TGTGCCAGCAGTGAATTGGGGCTAGCCAACGAGCAGTACTTC; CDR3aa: CASSELGLANEQYF